This T cell receptor beta chain was recorded in a study of blood T cell repertoires in COVID-19. V was clipped by 3 bases and J by 6 bases; unmatched bases: 12. Germline loops: CDR1 SGHTA, CDR2 FQGNSA. CDR3 length: 16 residues. Sequencing was performed with immunoSEQ multiplex PCR; in TCRdb, only in-frame clones are kept and a portion is missing. Seen here are over 70,000 clones, more than 75% observed once, and the top ten hold 11%. Sequencing input: peripheral blood. This sequence was found in a man aged 60-69 years with COVID-19, enrolled during active disease. The gene calls are TRBV7-2 and TRBJ2-7; 9 nucleotides align to TRBD2. The CDR3 DNA reads TGTGCCAGCAGCTTTACCCCGGGACTAGCAGGAGGCGAGCAGTACTTC. Protein: CASSFTPGLAGGEQYF.